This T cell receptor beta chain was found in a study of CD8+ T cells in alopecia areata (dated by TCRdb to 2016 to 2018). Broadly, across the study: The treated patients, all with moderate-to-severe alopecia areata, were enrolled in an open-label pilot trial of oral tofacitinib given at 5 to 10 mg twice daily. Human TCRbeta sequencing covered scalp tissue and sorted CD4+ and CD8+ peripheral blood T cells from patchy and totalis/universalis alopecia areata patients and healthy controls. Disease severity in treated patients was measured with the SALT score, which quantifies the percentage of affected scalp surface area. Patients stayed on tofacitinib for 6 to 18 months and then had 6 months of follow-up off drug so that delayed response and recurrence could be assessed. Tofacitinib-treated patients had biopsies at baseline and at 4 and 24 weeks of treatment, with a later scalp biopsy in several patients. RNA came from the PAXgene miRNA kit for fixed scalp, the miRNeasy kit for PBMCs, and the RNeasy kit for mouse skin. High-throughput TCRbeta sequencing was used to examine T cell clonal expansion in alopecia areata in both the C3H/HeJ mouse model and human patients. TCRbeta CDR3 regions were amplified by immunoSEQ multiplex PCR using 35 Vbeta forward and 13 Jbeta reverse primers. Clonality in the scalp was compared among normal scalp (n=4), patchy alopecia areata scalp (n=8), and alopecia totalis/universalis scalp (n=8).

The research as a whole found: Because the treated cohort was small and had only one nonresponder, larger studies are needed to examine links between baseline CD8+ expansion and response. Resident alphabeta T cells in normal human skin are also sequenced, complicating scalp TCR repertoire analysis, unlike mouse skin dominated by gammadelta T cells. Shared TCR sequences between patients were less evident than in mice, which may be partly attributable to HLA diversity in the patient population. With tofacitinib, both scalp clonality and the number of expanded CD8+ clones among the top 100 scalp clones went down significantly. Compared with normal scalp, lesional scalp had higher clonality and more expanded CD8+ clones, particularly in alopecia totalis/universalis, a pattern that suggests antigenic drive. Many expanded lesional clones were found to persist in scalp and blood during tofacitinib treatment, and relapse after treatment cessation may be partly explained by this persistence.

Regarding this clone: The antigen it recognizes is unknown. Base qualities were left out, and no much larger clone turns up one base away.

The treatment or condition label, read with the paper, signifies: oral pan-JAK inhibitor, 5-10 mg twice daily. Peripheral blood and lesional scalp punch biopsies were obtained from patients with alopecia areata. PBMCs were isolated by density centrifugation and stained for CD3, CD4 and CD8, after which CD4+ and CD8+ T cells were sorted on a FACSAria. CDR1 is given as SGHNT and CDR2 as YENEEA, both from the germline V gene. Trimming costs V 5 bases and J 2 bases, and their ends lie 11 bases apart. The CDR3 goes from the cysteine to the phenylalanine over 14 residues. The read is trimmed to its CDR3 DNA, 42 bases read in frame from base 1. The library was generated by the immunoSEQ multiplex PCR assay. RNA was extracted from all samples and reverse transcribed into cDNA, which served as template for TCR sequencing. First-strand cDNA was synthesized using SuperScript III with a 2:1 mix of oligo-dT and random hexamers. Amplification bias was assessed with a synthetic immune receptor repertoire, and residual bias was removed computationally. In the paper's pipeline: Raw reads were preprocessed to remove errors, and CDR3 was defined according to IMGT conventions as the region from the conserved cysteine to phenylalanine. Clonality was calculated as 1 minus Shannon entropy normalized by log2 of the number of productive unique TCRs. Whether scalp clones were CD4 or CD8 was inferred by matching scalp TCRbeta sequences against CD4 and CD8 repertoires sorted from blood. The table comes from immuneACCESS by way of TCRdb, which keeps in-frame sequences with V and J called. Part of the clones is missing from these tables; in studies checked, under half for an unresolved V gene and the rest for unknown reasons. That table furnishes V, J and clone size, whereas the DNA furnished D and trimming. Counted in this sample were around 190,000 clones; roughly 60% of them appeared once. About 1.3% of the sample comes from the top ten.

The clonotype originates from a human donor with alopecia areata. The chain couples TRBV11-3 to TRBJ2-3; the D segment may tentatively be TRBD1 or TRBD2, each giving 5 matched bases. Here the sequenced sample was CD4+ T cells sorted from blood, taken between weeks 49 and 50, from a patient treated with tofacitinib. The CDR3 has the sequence CASSLGPNTDTQYF. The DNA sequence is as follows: TGTGCCAGCAGCCTGGGACCAAACACAGATACGCAGTATTTT.